Listed below are T cell receptor beta chains from one sample, sequenced in a study of control samples from healthy donors and cancer patients. Data came from immunoSEQ multiplex PCR; TCRdb stores just in-frame clones and leaves some out. The data contain approximately 90,000 clones, 85% to 95% of them singletons. The specimen sequenced was blood. All receptors derive from a woman in her 30s in good health. CDR3s include the opening cysteine and the closing phenylalanine or tryptophan. The order of the fields is D gene, V gene, clone size, J gene, CDR3 DNA, CDR3 protein. The D gene is left open where the match is weak. Some rows mark clone size as missing; the rest say once, few, many or name a class of expanded clone.

TRBD1	TRBV28	-	TRBJ1-1	TGTGCCAGCAGTGACAGGGGACGGGTTGAAGCTTTCTTT	CASSDRGRVEAFF
-	TRBV4-1	-	TRBJ2-7	TGCGCCAGCAGCCAGGTGCGGGGAGAATCCTACGAGCAGTACTTC	CASSQVRGESYEQYF
TRBD1	TRBV6-1	-	TRBJ1-2	TGTGCCAGCAGTGAGGCGACAGGGGGCTATGGCTACACCTTC	CASSEATGGYGYTF
-	TRBV28	-	TRBJ2-7	TGTGCCAGCAGTTTAGCTAGGGGACGGACCGAGCAGTACTTC	CASSLARGRTEQYF
-	TRBV6-1	-	TRBJ1-2	TGTGCCAGCAGTGAGACAGGTGGCGGCTACACCTTC	CASSETGGGYTF
-	TRBV11-3	few	TRBJ1-2	TGTGCCAGCAGCTTAGATCCGAGCCGGGGGGGGATCTATGGCTACACCTTC	CASSLDPSRGGIYGYTF
-	TRBV7-9	-	TRBJ1-3	TGTGCCAGCCAAGACCCCGGGGGCACCATATATTTT	CASQDPGGTIYF
TRBD1	TRBV11-2	-	TRBJ1-2	TGTGCCAGCAGCTTAGAAGCGGGACAGTTGCCCGCTATTGGCTACACCTTC	CASSLEAGQLPAIGYTF
-	TRBV19	-	TRBJ1-5	TGTGCCAGTAGTATTGCCACAGCGGGGCAGCCCCAGCATTTT	CASSIATAGQPQHF
-	TRBV13	-	TRBJ2-7	TGTGCCAGCAGCTTATCGACCTACGAGCAGTATTTC	CASSLSTYEQYF
TRBD1	TRBV7-2	-	TRBJ1-6	TGTGCCAGCAGCGCTTACAGGACAGGGAGCTCACCCCTCCACTTT	CASSAYRTGSSPLHF
-	TRBV6-1	-	TRBJ1-1	TGTGCCACGAGTGGCAGGGTGTTTGACACTGAAGCTTTCTTT	CATSGRVFDTEAFF
TRBD1	TRBV30	-	TRBJ1-2	TGTGCCTGCGAGCGACAGGGAGGGATCTATGGCTACACCTTC	CACERQGGIYGYTF
-	TRBV2	-	TRBJ1-1	TGTGCCAGCAGTGAAGTTCGGAACACTGAAGCTTTCTTT	CASSEVRNTEAFF
-	TRBV5-6	-	TRBJ1-2	TGTGCCAGCAGCTTAAGGGCGCGACAGATTGGCTACACCTTC	CASSLRARQIGYTF
TRBD1	TRBV10-3	-	TRBJ2-7	TGTGCCTCCCTAGGGGGCGGCTACTCCTACGAGCAGTACTTC	CASLGGGYSYEQYF
-	TRBV18	-	TRBJ1-1	TGTGCCAGCTCACAGCAATCTTCCGGGTTTAACACTGAAGCTTTCTTT	CASSQQSSGFNTEAFF
TRBD2	TRBV5-4	-	TRBJ2-1	TGTGCCAGCAGCTTAGGACTAGGAGAAACGAATGAGCAGTTCTTC	CASSLGLGETNEQFF
TRBD2	TRBV9	-	TRBJ2-3	TGTGCCAGCAGCGAACTAGCGGGAGGTAGAACAGATACGCAGTATTTT	CASSELAGGRTDTQYF
-	TRBV11-2	-	TRBJ2-3	TGTGCCAGCAGCTTATCCCCGAGCACAGATACGCAGTATTTT	CASSLSPSTDTQYF
-	TRBV12-3/TRBV12-4	-	TRBJ2-7	TGTGCCAGCAGTTTAGTGTCCGAGCAGTACTTC	CASSLVSEQYF
-	TRBV4-1	once	TRBJ1-2	TGCGCCAGCAGCCAAGTAGATGGACAGCGCAACTATGGCTACACCTTC	CASSQVDGQRNYGYTF
TRBD1	TRBV6-1	-	TRBJ2-7	TGTGCCAGCAGTGAAGCGGACAGGGGCGAGCAGTACTTC	CASSEADRGEQYF
TRBD1	TRBV27	-	TRBJ1-5	TGTGCCAGCAGTTTATTGTACAGGGGGCTTGTTCAGCCCCAGCATTTT	CASSLLYRGLVQPQHF
-	TRBV18	-	TRBJ1-3	TGTGCCAGCTCACCTAGTAGAAACACCATATATTTT	CASSPSRNTIYF
-	TRBV21-1	-	TRBJ2-2	TGTGCCAGCAGCAAAGTGGTATCGAGAGGGGAGCTGTTTTTT	CASSKVVSRGELFF
-	TRBV20-1	once	TRBJ2-5	TGCAGTGCTAGTAAATCGCAAGAGACCCAGTACTTC	CSASKSQETQYF
-	TRBV9	once	TRBJ1-5	TGTGCCAGCAGCGTAGGGGAGGGGAGCAATCAGCCCCAGCATTTT	CASSVGEGSNQPQHF
TRBD1	TRBV19	-	TRBJ2-1	TGTGCCAGTTTGGGACAGGTATACAATGAGCAGTTCTTC	CASLGQVYNEQFF
-	TRBV7-8	-	TRBJ1-1	TGTGCCAGCAGCTCGCTCCAGAGAGATTTGAACACTGAAGCTTTCTTT	CASSSLQRDLNTEAFF
TRBD1	TRBV6-5	once	TRBJ1-6	TGTGCCACCACCCTCACGGACAGGGGGTATTCACCCCTCCACTTT	CATTLTDRGYSPLHF
-	TRBV19	-	TRBJ1-1	TGTGCCAGTGGACTGGGACCGAGGACTGAAGCTTTCTTT	CASGLGPRTEAFF
-	TRBV6-9	-	TRBJ1-1	TGTGCCAGCAGTTATTTTCAGGCCGACACTGAAGCTTTCTTT	CASSYFQADTEAFF
TRBD1	TRBV5-1	-	TRBJ2-7	TGCGCCAGCAGCTGGGGGGACAGGGATGCCCACGAGCAGTACTTC	CASSWGDRDAHEQYF
-	TRBV13	-	TRBJ1-2	TGTGCCAGCAGCTTAGGCGCAGGGGCCCTCTATGGCTACACCTTC	CASSLGAGALYGYTF
TRBD1	TRBV10-3	-	TRBJ2-3	TGTGCCATCAGGACCGGGACAGGGATTCCAGATACGCAGTATTTT	CAIRTGTGIPDTQYF
-	TRBV19	-	TRBJ2-1	TGTGCCAGTAGTTCCGAAGCTGGTGGGTACAATGAGCAGTTCTTC	CASSSEAGGYNEQFF
-	TRBV18	once	TRBJ1-1	TGTGCCAGCTCACCCTCGGGACAGAACACTGAAGCTTTCTTT	CASSPSGQNTEAFF
-	TRBV28	once	TRBJ1-2	TGTGCCAGCAGCCCGGGACAATATGGCTACACCTTC	CASSPGQYGYTF
TRBD1	TRBV7-8	-	TRBJ2-5	TGTGCCAGCAGCTTCTCCCGGGACAGGGGAAGCGAGACCCAGTACTTC	CASSFSRDRGSETQYF
TRBD1	TRBV27	-	TRBJ1-1	TGTGCCAGCAGTACATGGCAGGGGGGGCAATTGAAAGCTTTCTTT	CASSTWQGGQLKAFF
TRBD2	TRBV6-5	-	TRBJ2-2	TGTGCCAGCAGGCGGACTAGCGGAAACACCGGGGAGCTGTTTTTT	CASRRTSGNTGELFF
-	TRBV5-5	-	TRBJ2-1	TGTGCCAGCAGCTCGGGACAAGTGGTCGATGAGCAGTTCTTC	CASSSGQVVDEQFF
-	TRBV7-3	-	TRBJ2-7	TGTGCCAGCTTGGACGTAAACTACGAGCAGTACTTC	CASLDVNYEQYF
-	TRBV27	-	TRBJ1-6	TGTGCCAGCAGTTTATCTGGTTCTGGGTATAATTCACCCCTCCACTTT	CASSLSGSGYNSPLHF
-	TRBV5-1	-	TRBJ1-1	TGCGCCAGCAGCACACAGGGAGGGAGCACTGAAGCTTTCTTT	CASSTQGGSTEAFF
-	TRBV27	-	TRBJ1-2	TGTGCCAGCAGCACGACAGGACACTATGGCTACACCTTC	CASSTTGHYGYTF
-	TRBV5-1	-	TRBJ1-5	TGCGCCAGCAGCTTTGATAGCAATCAGCCCCAGCATTTT	CASSFDSNQPQHF
-	TRBV18	-	TRBJ1-2	TGTGCCAGCTCCCGAGACAGGACAACTAACTATGGCTACACCTTC	CASSRDRTTNYGYTF
-	TRBV2	-	TRBJ1-4	TGTGCCAGCAATTCCGGGACCCCGTATGAAAAACTGTTTTTT	CASNSGTPYEKLFF
-	TRBV2	-	TRBJ1-3	TGTGCCAGCAGACCGAGCCTAAACTTGGGCACAGGGCCTAATTTT	CASRPSLNLGTGPNF
-	TRBV7-3	-	TRBJ2-3	TGTGCCAGCAGCTTTCTGGGAGATACGCAGTATTTT	CASSFLGDTQYF
TRBD2	TRBV27	-	TRBJ2-7	TGTGCCAGCAGTGCCTCTAGCGGGAGGGCCTTCTACGAGCAGTACTTC	CASSASSGRAFYEQYF
-	TRBV6-5	-	TRBJ2-7	TGTGCCAGCAGGGAGTCCTACGAGCAGTACTTC	CASRESYEQYF
TRBD2	TRBV5-1	-	TRBJ2-4	TGCGCCAGCAGCTTGGGCGGGGGGCAAAACATTCAGTACTTC	CASSLGGGQNIQYF
-	TRBV5-1	-	TRBJ2-7	TGCGCCAGCAGCTTACCTCTTGCGGGTAGCTCCTACGAGCAGTACTTC	CASSLPLAGSSYEQYF